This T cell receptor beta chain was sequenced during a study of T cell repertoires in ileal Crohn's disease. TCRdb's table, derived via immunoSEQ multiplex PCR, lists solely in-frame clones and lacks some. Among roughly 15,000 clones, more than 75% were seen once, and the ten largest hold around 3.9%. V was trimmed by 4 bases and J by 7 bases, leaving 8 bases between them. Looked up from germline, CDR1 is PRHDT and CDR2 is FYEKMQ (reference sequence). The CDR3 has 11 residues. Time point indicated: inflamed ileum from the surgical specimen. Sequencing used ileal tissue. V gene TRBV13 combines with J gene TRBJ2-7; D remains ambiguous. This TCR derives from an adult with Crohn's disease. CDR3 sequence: CASSSVREQYF. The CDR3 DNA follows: TGTGCCAGCAGCTCTGTTAGAGAGCAGTACTTC.